This is a list of T cell receptor beta chains from one sample in a study of T cell changes during pregnancy in multiple sclerosis. The repertoire was sequenced with immunoSEQ multiplex PCR; TCRdb's copy has only in-frame clones and lacks some. The sample consists of approximately 93,000 clones, around 93% of them appearing once. The sample here was peripheral blood, taken in the first trimester of pregnancy. The receptors were gathered from a female donor in good health, enrolled as a control in a pregnancy study. Each CDR3 is given with its conserved first and last residue. A D gene is named only where the DNA matches it firmly. Where a row states a size, it is once, few, many or the class of an expanded clone; other rows omit it.

- | TRBJ1-2 | TRBV11-2 | TRBD1 | TGTGCCAGCAGCTCCGGCGGCAGGGGGGGCTACACCTTC | CASSSGGRGGYTF
- | TRBJ2-2 | TRBV9 | - | TGTGCCAGCAGCGTAGCTTCTCCTAGCCTGAGAGGGGAGCTGTTTTTT | CASSVASPSLRGELFF
- | TRBJ1-2 | TRBV29-1 | - | TGCAGCGTGGGACACCGATATGGCTACACCTTC | CSVGHRYGYTF
- | TRBJ2-7 | TRBV11-2 | - | TGTGCCAGCAGTCCCCAAAGTTACGAGGCCTACGAGCAGTACTTC | CASSPQSYEAYEQYF
- | TRBJ1-2 | TRBV2 | - | TGTGCCAGCAGGGGGCCGGAACAGGGCAGTTGGGTCTATGGCTACACCTTC | CASRGPEQGSWVYGYTF
- | TRBJ1-4 | TRBV10-3 | - | TGTGCCATCAGTGAGTCGGACAGCGAAAAACTGTTTTTT | CAISESDSEKLFF
- | TRBJ1-6 | TRBV28 | - | TGTGCCAGCAGTTTATACCGGGACAATAATTCACCCCTCCACTTT | CASSLYRDNNSPLHF
- | TRBJ2-5 | TRBV13 | - | TGTGCCAGCAGCCCCCGGGGGGCAAATAGCCAAGAGACCCAGTACTTC | CASSPRGANSQETQYF
- | TRBJ2-2 | TRBV29-1 | TRBD2 | TGCAGCGTCGGCCAAGCGGGGGCAACCGGGGAGCTGTTTTTT | CSVGQAGATGELFF
few | TRBJ1-6 | TRBV6-6 | - | TGTGCCAGCAGATCACTGAGCTCCTATAATTCACCCCTCCACTTT | CASRSLSSYNSPLHF
- | TRBJ2-2 | TRBV27 | - | TGTGCCAGCAGGATTAGGAGGAACACCGGGGAGCTGTTTTTT | CASRIRRNTGELFF
- | TRBJ2-2 | TRBV7-9 | - | TGTGCCAGCAGCTTGCTAGGCTCCACCGGGGAGCTGTTTTTT | CASSLLGSTGELFF
- | TRBJ1-1 | TRBV7-8 | TRBD1 | TGTGCCAGCAGCTTACCCCAGGGGGCAACCGAAGCTTTCTTT | CASSLPQGATEAFF
- | TRBJ1-4 | TRBV5-6 | - | TGTGCCAGCCAGCTAACGGGGGGCTCCCACAGTCGGGATGAAAAACTGTTTTTT | CASQLTGGSHSRDEKLFF
- | TRBJ1-1 | TRBV9 | TRBD1 | TGTGCCAGCAGCGTAGGCGTTACAGGGGGCACTGAAGCTTTCTTT | CASSVGVTGGTEAFF
- | TRBJ1-4 | TRBV6-6 | TRBD1 | TGTGCCAGCAGTATTACCCGGGACAGCTACAATGAAAAACTGTTTTTT | CASSITRDSYNEKLFF
- | TRBJ1-1 | TRBV4-1 | TRBD1 | TGCGCCAGCAGCCAAGAGGGACAGGGGGCGCCGGCTACTGAAGCTTTCTTT | CASSQEGQGAPATEAFF
once | TRBJ1-2 | TRBV7-8 | TRBD1 | TGTGCCAGCAGCTTAAGACCGGGACAGCGCAACTATGGCTACACCTTC | CASSLRPGQRNYGYTF
- | TRBJ2-1 | TRBV6-1 | TRBD2 | TGTGCCAGCAGTGAAATAGCGGGGGGCGGTCGGGTGCAGTTCTTC | CASSEIAGGGRVQFF
- | TRBJ2-5 | TRBV20-1 | - | TGCAGTGAAACGCGGGACGTCGCCCAGTACTTC | CSETRDVAQYF
- | TRBJ2-1 | TRBV7-9 | - | TGTGCCAGCAGCGGTCTAGCATCTGAGCAGTTCTTC | CASSGLASEQFF
- | TRBJ2-5 | TRBV7-8 | - | TGTGCCAGCAGCCCCGATCTGGCGGCCCAGTACTTC | CASSPDLAAQYF
- | TRBJ2-5 | TRBV2 | - | TGTGCCAGCAGTTCCGACAGTGGAAGAAAGGAGACCCAGTACTTC | CASSSDSGRKETQYF
- | TRBJ2-1 | TRBV2 | - | TGTGCCAGCAACTGGGAGAATGAGCAGTTCTTC | CASNWENEQFF
- | TRBJ1-4 | TRBV6-6 | - | TGTGCCAGCGGGGAGGGGGAGGCGGAAAAACTGTTTTTT | CASGEGEAEKLFF
once | TRBJ1-2 | TRBV5-4 | - | TGTGCCAGCAGCCCTCGGACCCCGGGGTATGGCTACACCTTC | CASSPRTPGYGYTF
- | TRBJ1-3 | TRBV6-5 | TRBD1 | TGTGCCAGCAGTTGGGACAGCAGCTCTGGAAACACCATATATTTT | CASSWDSSSGNTIYF
- | TRBJ2-5 | TRBV19 | TRBD1 | TGTGCCAGTAGTATAGGGGGGACAGCCAAGCAGACCCAGTACTTC | CASSIGGTAKQTQYF
- | TRBJ2-7 | TRBV7-3 | TRBD2 | TGTGCCAGCAGCTACGCGGGGGGCGTCGAATACGAGCAGTACTTC | CASSYAGGVEYEQYF
- | TRBJ2-7 | TRBV4-1 | TRBD2 | TGCGCCAGCAGCCAAGCCGGGACTAGCGGGGACGAGCAGTACTTC | CASSQAGTSGDEQYF
- | TRBJ2-7 | TRBV5-6 | TRBD1 | TGTGCCAGCAGCTTACGGACTCGACAGGGTTTATCATACGAGCAGTACTTC | CASSLRTRQGLSYEQYF
once | TRBJ1-1 | TRBV6-5 | - | TGTGCCAGCAGAAGGAAAGGGGGGGACACTGAAGCTTTCTTT | CASRRKGGDTEAFF
- | TRBJ2-2 | TRBV7-9 | TRBD2 | TGTGCCAGCAGCACCCGACTAGCGGGGGGCTCAACGAACACCGGGGAGCTGTTTTTT | CASSTRLAGGSTNTGELFF
- | TRBJ1-2 | TRBV5-5 | TRBD1 | TGTGCCAGCAGCTCCCAGGGGGACGGCTACACCTTC | CASSSQGDGYTF
- | TRBJ1-5 | TRBV6-1 | - | TGTGCCAGCAGTGACCCCAGGCAGGGCGATCAGCCCCAGCATTTT | CASSDPRQGDQPQHF
- | TRBJ1-5 | TRBV5-8 | - | TGTGCCAGCAGCTTAGGGGCTTCTGGCAATCAGCCCCAGCATTTT | CASSLGASGNQPQHF
- | TRBJ1-6 | TRBV6-6 | - | TGTGCCAGCACGTCTTATTCACCCCTCCACTTT | CASTSYSPLHF
few | TRBJ1-2 | TRBV19 | TRBD1 | TGTGCCAGTAGAACTGTGGGGACAGGGGGCTATGGCTACACCTTC | CASRTVGTGGYGYTF
- | TRBJ1-5 | TRBV2 | - | TGTGCCAGCAGGGGGCCGGGGGGAAATCAGCCCCAGCATTTT | CASRGPGGNQPQHF
- | TRBJ2-3 | TRBV7-2 | TRBD1 | TGTGCCAGCAGCTCCCCGCGGGACAGGGTCACAGATACGCAGTATTTT | CASSSPRDRVTDTQYF
- | TRBJ2-1 | TRBV4-3 | - | TGCGCCAGCAGCCAAGATCGGACACCCAATGAGCAGTTCTTC | CASSQDRTPNEQFF
- | TRBJ2-7 | TRBV6-6 | - | TGTGCCAGCAGTGACACCGGGACACCGTCCTACGAGCAGTACTTC | CASSDTGTPSYEQYF
- | TRBJ2-2 | TRBV27 | - | TGTGCCAGCAGTCCCCTGAGGAGCAACGGGGAGCTGTTTTTT | CASSPLRSNGELFF
few | TRBJ2-2 | TRBV7-2 | TRBD1 | TGTGCCAGCAGAAGAACAGGGGACCGGGAGCTGTTTTTT | CASRRTGDRELFF
- | TRBJ1-5 | TRBV6-6 | - | TGTGCCAGCAGCCCTAGGGGGGGGAGCAATCAGCCCCAGCATTTT | CASSPRGGSNQPQHF
once | TRBJ2-3 | TRBV7-3 | - | TGTGCCAGCAGCTTAAAAGAGGGTACGCAGTATTTT | CASSLKEGTQYF
- | TRBJ2-3 | TRBV11-2 | - | TGTGCCAGCAGCTTTAGCGGAGTTACGCAGTATTTT | CASSFSGVTQYF
- | TRBJ2-7 | TRBV28 | TRBD2 | TGTGCCAGCAGCCGGCGAGCGGGGGTGTTCTCCTACGAGCAGTACTTC | CASSRRAGVFSYEQYF
- | TRBJ1-1 | TRBV7-9 | TRBD1 | TGTGCCAGCAGCTTACTACTTACAGGGGGCACTGAAGCTTTCTTT | CASSLLLTGGTEAFF
- | TRBJ2-5 | TRBV7-7 | - | TGTGCTAGCAGCCCCAATCGAGCAGGGGAGACCCAGTACTTC | CASSPNRAGETQYF
- | TRBJ2-5 | TRBV5-1 | - | TGCGCCAGCAGCTTTAACGGGTTCGGTGCGGAGACCCAGTACTTC | CASSFNGFGAETQYF
- | TRBJ2-2 | TRBV4-3 | - | TGCGCCAGCAGCCAATTGGCTTTCGGGCGGGGGCAGGGCGGGGAGCTGTTTTTT | CASSQLAFGRGQGGELFF
- | TRBJ1-6 | TRBV7-8 | - | TGTGCCAGCAGCTGGCAGAATAATTCACCCCTCCACTTT | CASSWQNNSPLHF
- | TRBJ2-5 | TRBV4-1 | TRBD2 | TGCGCCAGCAGCCCCGCATACGGACTAGCGGGGTACCAAGAGACCCAGTACTTC | CASSPAYGLAGYQETQYF
- | TRBJ2-5 | TRBV25-1 | TRBD1 | TGTGCCAGCAGTCCTGGGACAGGGTCGCTGTACTTC | CASSPGTGSLYF
- | TRBJ2-5 | TRBV5-1 | - | TGCGCCAGCAGCTTTCGGGGAGCGGACCAAGAGACCCAGTACTTC | CASSFRGADQETQYF
- | TRBJ2-3 | TRBV5-1 | - | TGCGCCAGCAGCTTGGTAGGGGTACGGAGCACAGATACGCAGTATTTT | CASSLVGVRSTDTQYF
- | TRBJ2-6 | TRBV7-2 | TRBD1 | TGTGCCAGCAGCCCAACCCGACAGGGGATTAGCTCTGGGGCCAACGTCCTGACTTTC | CASSPTRQGISSGANVLTF
- | TRBJ1-5 | TRBV5-5 | - | TGTGCCAGCCCGGAGGGCAATCAGCCCCAGCATTTT | CASPEGNQPQHF
- | TRBJ2-1 | TRBV6-5 | TRBD2 | TGTGCCAGCAGTCCTGGGACTAGCGGGGGGGAAGAGCAGTTCTTC | CASSPGTSGGEEQFF